Described below is a single T cell receptor beta chain sequence and its context. Its antigen is not identified. Each TRB cDNA library was prepared by 5' RACE (with UMI labels). TCRdb processed the 5' RACE reads again and assigns one entry to each CDR3 protein, with no DNA. This sample's clone table lists around 40,000 distinct CDR3 sequences. The data belong to a study of CXCR3-negative and CXCR3-positive naive CD8 T cells. Overall study results and limits: Hydrophobicity of TRB CDR3s was greater in CXCR3-positive naive cells than in CXCR3-negative naive cells. TRBV-TRBJ usage was alike in naive CXCR3-negative and CXCR3-positive cells but differed in memory cells. Similarly elevated diversity marked both naive subsets, with memory CD8+ cells showing far lower diversity.

In germline, CDR1 is SGDLS, CDR2 YYNGEE. CDR3 length: 15 residues. The chain links TRBV9 to TRBJ1-2. The sample taken for sequencing was naive CXCR3- CD8+ T cells from blood. The subset: CD45RO-CCR7+CD27+CD95- naive CD8+ T cells lacking CXCR3 (TNR3-). This receptor was taken from a human donor in good health. Some clones in this sample may be carry-over from other donors' samples. The CDR3 loop reads CASSVNRDYDYGYTF. Filled out from reference TRBV9 and TRBJ1-2, the complete variable domain reads DSGVTQTPKHLITATGQRVTLRCSPRSGDLSVYWYQQSLDQGLQFLIQYYNGEERAKGNILERFSAQQFPDLHSELNLSSLELGDSALYFCASSVNRDYDYGYTFGSGTRLTVV.